This is a list of T cell receptor beta chains from one sample in a study of T cell repertoires in aging, cancer and after chemotherapy. One entry per CDR3 protein, called by TCRdb with MiXCR from the multiplex PCR reads. The profile covers 9,000 to 13,000 distinct CDR3 sequences, with 20% to 30% appearing a single time and around 1.2% taken by the ten largest. Sequencing input: blood. The receptors here all came from a human donor in good health. The CDR3 runs from the conserved cysteine through the conserved F or W. The D gene is left open where the match is weak. Size is omitted from some rows. Given values are once, few, many or a class for expanded clones.

clone size | D gene | CDR3 length | J gene | V gene | CDR3 DNA | CDR3 protein
medium-sized | - | 14 | TRBJ1-2 | TRBV19 | TGTGCCAGTAGTAGCGCCGACCTCAACTATGGCTACACCTTC | CASSSADLNYGYTF
few | TRBD1 | 15 | TRBJ2-3 | TRBV29-1 | TGCAGCGGGGCCAAATCACAGGGGGACACAGATACGCAGTATTTT | CSGAKSQGDTDTQYF
- | TRBD1 | 16 | TRBJ2-1 | TRBV11-2 | TGTGCCAGCAGCTTACCACCGGGACAGGAATACAATGAGCAGTTCTTC | CASSLPPGQEYNEQFF
- | - | 14 | TRBJ2-5 | TRBV10-1 | TGCGCCAGCAGTGAGGACCCAGACCAAGAGACCCAGTACTTC | CASSEDPDQETQYF
few | - | 16 | TRBJ2-7 | TRBV25-1 | TGTGCCAGCAGTGATAGTGCTCGGGGGATTAGCTACGAGCAGTACTTC | CASSDSARGISYEQYF
few | - | 14 | TRBJ1-2 | TRBV7-3 | TGTGCCAGCAGCCCCTCCGGAGAAGGGGGTGGCTACACCTTC | CASSPSGEGGGYTF
- | TRBD1 | 16 | TRBJ2-3 | TRBV19 | TGTGCCAGTAGTAATCCCGGGACAGGGGGGACAGATACGCAGTATTTT | CASSNPGTGGTDTQYF
few | TRBD2 | 14 | TRBJ2-1 | TRBV10-3 | TGTGCCATCACTGCGGGAGGCCTCTACAATGAGCAGTTCTTC | CAITAGGLYNEQFF
- | - | 14 | TRBJ2-7 | TRBV4-1 | TGCGCCAGCAGCCAAAGAGAGGGGACCTACGAGCAGTACTTC | CASSQREGTYEQYF
few | TRBD2 | 15 | TRBJ2-3 | TRBV7-6 | TGTGCCAGCAGCTTAGGACTAGCGGGAGCCGATACGCAGTATTTT | CASSLGLAGADTQYF
medium-sized | TRBD1 | 16 | TRBJ2-7 | TRBV6-5 | TGTGCCAGCAGTTACGCGGCCGGGACAGGGGGCGACGAGCAGTACTTC | CASSYAAGTGGDEQYF
few | TRBD1 | 15 | TRBJ2-7 | TRBV7-9 | TGTGCCAGCAGCCCGATGGAGCAGGGGGTTGGCGAGCAGTACTTC | CASSPMEQGVGEQYF
- | TRBD2 | 16 | TRBJ2-1 | TRBV19 | TGTGCCAGTAGTATCTCTAGCGGGAGTCTTTACAATGAGCAGTTCTTC | CASSISSGSLYNEQFF
few | - | 14 | TRBJ2-7 | TRBV7-9 | TGTGCCAGCAGCTTAGCCGGGGTGGGCTACGAGCAGTACTTC | CASSLAGVGYEQYF
- | - | 15 | TRBJ2-1 | TRBV28 | TGTGCCAGCAGTTTGCGCGGCGGACCCCAACCGGGGCAGTTCTTC | CASSLRGGPQPGQFF
- | TRBD1 | 16 | TRBJ1-6 | TRBV28 | TGTGCCAGCAGTGCGGACAGGGGCGGATATAATTCACCCCTCCACTTT | CASSADRGGYNSPLHF
- | - | 17 | TRBJ1-5 | TRBV21-1 | TGTGCCAGCAGCCCTAGAGGGTTACGGTTTAGCAATCAGCCCCAGCATTTT | CASSPRGLRFSNQPQHF
- | TRBD1 | 16 | TRBJ2-1 | TRBV18 | TGTGCCAGCTCAGAAGTACCATTAGGACAGGACAATGAGCAGTTCTTC | CASSEVPLGQDNEQFF
- | - | 15 | TRBJ1-1 | TRBV20-1 | TGCAGTGCTAGAGATGTGCAGGGAGGGGTCACTGAAGCTTTCTTT | CSARDVQGGVTEAFF
- | TRBD1 | 14 | TRBJ1-4 | TRBV19 | TGTGCCAGTAGTATCGGAGACAGGGGTGAAAAACTGTTTTTT | CASSIGDRGEKLFF
few | - | 15 | TRBJ2-2 | TRBV11-2 | TGTGCCAGCAGCTTCCTTAGGTCTAACACCGGGGAGCTGTTTTTT | CASSFLRSNTGELFF
medium-sized | TRBD1 | 14 | TRBJ1-2 | TRBV27 | TGTGCCAGCAGTCCGGGACAGGGATGGGGCGGCTACACCTTC | CASSPGQGWGGYTF
- | TRBD1 | 15 | TRBJ2-1 | TRBV6-6 | TGTGCCAGCAGGCAGGAAACAGGGGGCAGAAATGAGCAGTTCTTC | CASRQETGGRNEQFF
medium-sized | TRBD1 | 14 | TRBJ1-2 | TRBV19 | TGTGCCAGTATGGGGACAGGGGGCAACTATGGCTACACCTTC | CASMGTGGNYGYTF
- | - | 19 | TRBJ1-2 | TRBV20-1 | TGCAGTGCTGCCCTGGGTTCTTGGCAGAGATCACGTTCTTACTATGGCTACACCTTC | CSAALGSWQRSRSYYGYTF
few | - | 14 | TRBJ1-4 | TRBV5-1 | TGCGCCAGCACGAAGGGGGGCCCCTCGGAAAAACTGTTTTTT | CASTKGGPSEKLFF
once | TRBD1 | 14 | TRBJ2-7 | TRBV5-4 | TGTGCCAGCAGCTCCGGGACAGGGCACTACGAGCAGTACTTC | CASSSGTGHYEQYF
few | TRBD1 | 14 | TRBJ2-7 | TRBV28 | TGTGCCAGCACCGGGACAGGGAGCTCCTACGAGCAGTACTTC | CASTGTGSSYEQYF
- | - | 15 | TRBJ1-3 | TRBV24-1 | TGTGCCACCAGTGACAGTGGGACCATAGGAAACACCATATATTTT | CATSDSGTIGNTIYF
- | TRBD2 | 16 | TRBJ2-5 | TRBV20-1 | TGCAGTGCTAGAGATACTAGCGGGAGAGACAAAGAGACCCAGTACTTC | CSARDTSGRDKETQYF
few | - | 14 | TRBJ2-1 | TRBV5-1 | TGCGCCAGCAGCCTGCGTGCGGTCGTCAATGAGCAGTTCTTC | CASSLRAVVNEQFF
medium-sized | - | 12 | TRBJ1-1 | TRBV19 | TGTGCCACTCAAGGCCTGAACACTGAAGCTTTCTTT | CATQGLNTEAFF
- | - | 18 | TRBJ1-4 | TRBV7-9 | TGTGCCAGCAGCTTCAGGACTGGGTCCTTGCGGTCTAATGAAAAACTGTTTTTT | CASSFRTGSLRSNEKLFF
- | TRBD2 | 14 | TRBJ2-7 | TRBV4-1 | TGCGCCAGCAGCCATATCGGGGGGGGGGGCGAGCAGTACTTC | CASSHIGGGGEQYF
medium-sized | TRBD2 | 14 | TRBJ2-1 | TRBV29-1 | TGCAGCGTCTCGGGACTAGCGGGAAACAATGAGCAGTTCTTC | CSVSGLAGNNEQFF
few | TRBD1 | 14 | TRBJ1-5 | TRBV27 | TGTGCCAGCAGTTTATCAGGGGGCCAGGGGCCCCAGCATTTT | CASSLSGGQGPQHF
few | - | 14 | TRBJ2-2 | TRBV27 | TGTGCCAGCAGCCCGGGGCAGGACACCGGGGAGCTGTTTTTT | CASSPGQDTGELFF
- | TRBD1 | 13 | TRBJ2-7 | TRBV5-1 | TGCGCCAGCAGCCAGGGACAGGGGACCCCGGAGTACTTC | CASSQGQGTPEYF
- | - | 17 | TRBJ2-1 | TRBV12-3/TRBV12-4 | TGTGCCAGCAGTTTTTTCCTTTGGGGACCCGCCAACAATGAGCAGTTCTTC | CASSFFLWGPANNEQFF
few | - | 15 | TRBJ1-6 | TRBV5-1 | TGCGCCAGCAGCTTGGAGGGGAATCATAATTCACCCCTCCACTTT | CASSLEGNHNSPLHF
- | - | 18 | TRBJ2-1 | TRBV20-1 | TGCAGTGCAAACCAGTTCGACAGCCTAAGCCGTCGCAACAATGAGCAGTTCTTC | CSANQFDSLSRRNNEQFF
medium-sized | TRBD2 | 16 | TRBJ2-1 | TRBV19 | TGTGCCAGTAGTATAGGATTAGGCGGGAGGGGCAATGAGCAGTTCTTC | CASSIGLGGRGNEQFF
- | - | 11 | TRBJ2-7 | TRBV5-1 | TGCGCCAGCAATACCGGGGGCGAGCAGTACTTC | CASNTGGEQYF
few | - | 13 | TRBJ2-1 | TRBV7-9 | TGTGCCAGCAGCTTCGAGGGGCTCGATGAGCAGTTCTTC | CASSFEGLDEQFF
- | TRBD2 | 15 | TRBJ2-7 | TRBV28 | TGTGCCAGCAGTAAGTGGCGGGAGGTTTCCTACGAGCAGTACTTC | CASSKWREVSYEQYF
few | - | 15 | TRBJ2-2 | TRBV28 | TGTGCCAGCAGTTTCGTAAGGGCGTGGACCGGGGAGCTGTTTTTT | CASSFVRAWTGELFF
- | - | 15 | TRBJ2-7 | TRBV6-6 | TGTGCCAGCAGTTACGGTCAGGTGGAGGCCTACGAGCAGTACTTC | CASSYGQVEAYEQYF
few | TRBD2 | 15 | TRBJ2-5 | TRBV24-1 | TGTGCCACCAGGCTTGCGACTAGCTCAATAGAGACCCAGTACTTC | CATRLATSSIETQYF
- | - | 15 | TRBJ1-4 | TRBV5-1 | TGCGCCAGCAGCTTGGGAGGTGGGGGTGGTGAAAAACTGTTTTTT | CASSLGGGGGEKLFF